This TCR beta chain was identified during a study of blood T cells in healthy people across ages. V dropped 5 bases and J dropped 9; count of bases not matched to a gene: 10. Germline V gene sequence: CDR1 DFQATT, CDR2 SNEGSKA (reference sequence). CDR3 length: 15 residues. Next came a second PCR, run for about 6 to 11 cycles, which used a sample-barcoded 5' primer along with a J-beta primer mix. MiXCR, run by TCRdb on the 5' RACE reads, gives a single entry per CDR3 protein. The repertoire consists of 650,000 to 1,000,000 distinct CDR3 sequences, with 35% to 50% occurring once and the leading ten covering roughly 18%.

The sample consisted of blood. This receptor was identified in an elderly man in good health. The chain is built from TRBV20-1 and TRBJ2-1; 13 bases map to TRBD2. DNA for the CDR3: TGCAGTGCTGGGCGGGGGACTAGCGGGACCCTTGAGCAGTTCTTC. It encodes CSAGRGTSGTLEQFF.